This TCR beta chain is drawn from a study of T cell changes during pregnancy in multiple sclerosis. CDR1 SGHRS and CDR2 YFSETQ come from the germline V gene. This CDR3 is built from 17 residues. V was cut by 1 base and J by 0 bases, with 14 bases left in between. Data came from immunoSEQ multiplex PCR; TCRdb stores just in-frame clones and leaves some out. Of approximately 25,000 clones in the sample, 88% were seen once. This TCR came from a female donor in good health, enrolled as a control in a pregnancy study. This specimen consisted of CD4+ T cells from peripheral blood mononuclear cells, obtained in the first trimester of pregnancy. V gene TRBV5-1 combines with J gene TRBJ1-3; D possibly corresponds to TRBD1 (6 bases). DNA for the CDR3: TGCGCCAGCAGCTTGCTTGGGACACCCCTCTCTGGAAACACCATATATTTT. Translated, it gives CASSLLGTPLSGNTIYF.